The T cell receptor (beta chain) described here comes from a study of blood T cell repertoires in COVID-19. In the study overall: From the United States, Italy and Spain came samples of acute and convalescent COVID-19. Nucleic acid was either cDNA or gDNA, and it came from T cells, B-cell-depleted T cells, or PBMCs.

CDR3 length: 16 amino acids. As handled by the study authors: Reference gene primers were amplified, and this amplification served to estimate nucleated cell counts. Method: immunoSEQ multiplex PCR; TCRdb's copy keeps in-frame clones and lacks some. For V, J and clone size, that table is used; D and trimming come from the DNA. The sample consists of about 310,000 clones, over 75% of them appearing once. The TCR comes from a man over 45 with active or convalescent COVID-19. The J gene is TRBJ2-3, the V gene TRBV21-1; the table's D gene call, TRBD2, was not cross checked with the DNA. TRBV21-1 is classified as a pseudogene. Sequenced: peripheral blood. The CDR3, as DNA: TGTGCCAGCACCAACATCGGTGAAGTTAGCACAGATACGCAGTATTTT. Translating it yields CASTNIGEVSTDTQYF.